The 15 T cell receptor beta chains below all came from one sample that was sequenced in a study of multiple sclerosis patients with progressive multifocal leukoencephalopathy. Here immunoSEQ multiplex PCR was the method, and the copy in TCRdb shows in-frame clones only, minus some. The data contain 24,000 or so clones, under 95% of them singletons. Time point described: roughly 13 months of natalizumab therapy. The sample was PBMCs, taken from a patient treated with natalizumab. The receptor source for this set is a man aged 30-40 years with multiple sclerosis.

V is TRBV2 and J is TRBJ1-4, with TRBD1 identical over 10 bases. CDR1 is SNHLY and CDR2 is FYNNEI in the germline V gene. This CDR3 contains 16 residues. Trimming removed 1 base from V and 3 bases from J; junction bases left unmatched: 2. The chain's CDR3 is CASSEDGTGANEKLFF. CDR3 bases: TGTGCCAGCAGTGAAGACGGGACAGGGGCTAATGAAAAACTGTTTTTT.

The gene calls are TRBV7-9 and TRBJ2-7, with 7 bases matching TRBD2. After removal of 0 bases from V and 5 bases from J, the junction contained 1 base not matched to a gene. Germline CDR1 SEHNR, CDR2 FQNEAQ (reference sequence). The CDR3 spans 13 residues. CDR3 DNA sequence: TGTGCCAGCAGCTTAGCGGGAGGGGACGAGCAGTACGTC. Encoded protein: CASSLAGGDEQYV.

The chain recombines TRBV7-2 with TRBJ2-1; TRBD2 aligns across 11 bases. The V gene end was trimmed by 5 bases and the J gene end by 7 bases; junction bases not matched to a gene: 7. CDR3 length equals 15 residues. The germline V gene encodes CDR1 SGHTA and CDR2 FQGNSA. CDR3 sequence: CASSTGLAGRNEQFF. As DNA, the CDR3 is TGTGCCAGCAGCACAGGACTAGCGGGCCGTAATGAGCAGTTCTTC.

The genes are TRBV25-1 and TRBJ1-2; possible D gene TRBD1, 6 bases. The CDR3 has 15 amino acids. The germline CDR1 and CDR2 sequences are MGHDK and SYGVNS. V lost 3 bases and J lost 3, with 14 bases in between. CDR3 bases: TGTGCCAGCAGTGACCAGGGGCTTGGTGACTATGGCTACACCTTC. Its protein product is CASSDQGLGDYGYTF.

The rearrangement uses TRBV7-2 and TRBJ1-2; the match to TRBD1 covers 7 bases. The CDR3 covers 15 residues. Unmatched junction bases numbered 12, after V lost 5 bases and J lost 6 bases. From germline, CDR1 is SGHTA and CDR2 FQGNSA. The CDR3 bases are TGTGCCAGCAGCCCACGACAGGGACGGAGCGATGGCTACACCTTC. Translation gives CASSPRQGRSDGYTF.

The chain couples TRBV5-8 to TRBJ1-1; D is unresolved. Trimming pared 0 bases from V and 6 bases from J, leaving 12 bases between. Germline V gives CDR1 SGHTS, CDR2 YDEGEE. The length of the CDR3 is 14 residues. The CDR3 nucleotides are TGTGCCAGCAGCTTGGAAGGCACCTATGCTGAAGCTTTCTTT. Its translation: CASSLEGTYAEAFF.

The chain carries TRBV5-1 and TRBJ1-2, with D possibly TRBD1 on 5 matching bases. The CDR3 extends over 14 amino acids. V was shortened by 1 base and J by 8 bases, with 15 bases between the two germline ends. Per germline, CDR1 SGHRS and CDR2 YFSETQ. The CDR3, as DNA: TGCGCCAGCAGCTTGCGGTCAATGGGGGACGGCTACACCTTC. This encodes CASSLRSMGDGYTF.

The chain is built from TRBV27 and TRBJ1-5; D unresolved. Trimming pared 7 bases from V and 6 bases from J, leaving 19 bases between. CDR3 length equals 15 residues. Germline V lookup: CDR1 MNHEY, CDR2 SMNVEV (reference sequence). The CDR3 DNA sequence: TGTGCCAGCAAGGGAGACGGACGGCCGGCTCAGCCCCAGCATTTT. As protein: CASKGDGRPAQPQHF.

CDR3 amino acids: CASSEERTYEQYV. Written as DNA, the CDR3 is TGTGCCAGCAGTGAAGAACGGACCTACGAGCAGTACGTC. The chain joins TRBV2 to TRBJ2-7; no clear D gene. CDR1 and CDR2 from the germline V gene are SNHLY and FYNNEI. With 1 base removed from V and 2 bases from J, the gap between germline ends came to 6 bases. The CDR3 spans 13 residues.

The V gene is TRBV12-5, the J gene TRBJ2-7; perhaps TRBD2 as D (6 bases). Per germline, CDR1 LGHNT and CDR2 FRNRAP. Trimming left V 0 bases short and J 3 bases short, with 24 bases between. The CDR3 runs to 19 residues. CDR3 nucleotides: TGTGCTAGTGGTTTGGTACCGTGGCAGGGAGGTCGGTCTGACTACGAGCAGTACTTC. Residues: CASGLVPWQGGRSDYEQYF.

This chain connects TRBV18 to TRBJ1-2; 7 nucleotides align to TRBD1. The trim removed 2 bases at V and 8 bases at J, leaving 8 bases unmatched. This CDR3 has 14 residues. Per the germline V gene, CDR1 is KGHSH and CDR2 is LQKENI. The DNA of the CDR3 is TGTGCCAGCTCACCAGACAGGGCCTTCGGCGGCTACACCTTC. It specifies CASSPDRAFGGYTF. Based on the CDR3 plus reference TRBV18 and TRBJ1-2, the full variable domain is NAGVMQNPRHLVRRRGQEARLRCSPMKGHSHVYWYRQLPEEGLKFMVYLQKENIIDESGMPKERFSAEFPKEGPSILRIQQVVRGDSAAYFCASSPDRAFGGYTFGSGTRLTVV.

The chain recombines TRBV27 with TRBJ1-3; D uncertain. V dropped 6 bases and J dropped 0 bases, with 18 bases sitting between them. Germline-derived CDR1 and CDR2 are MNHEY and SMNVEV (reference sequence). The CDR3 is 17 amino acids. CDR3 nucleotide sequence: TGTGCCAGCAGCCCTTTAAGTGGACTGTTCTCTGGAAACACCATATATTTT. Translating gives CASSPLSGLFSGNTIYF.

This clone occurred once. The gene calls are TRBV18 and TRBJ2-7, with D possibly being TRBD2 (6 bases). The CDR3 has 15 residues. CDR1 KGHSH and CDR2 LQKENI come from the germline V gene. V was trimmed by 3 bases and J by 4 bases, leaving 16 bases between them. CDR3 nucleotide sequence: TGTGCCAGCTCACCGGCGGGATTCTCCCCATACGAGCAGTACTTC. It encodes CASSPAGFSPYEQYF.

This rearrangement joins TRBV6-5 to TRBJ2-2; 10 nucleotides line up with TRBD2. The CDR3 sequence is 13 residues long. Germline CDR1 MNHEY, CDR2 SVGAGI. J lost 4 bases, V lost 10 bases, and 3 bases had no gene match. CDR3 bases: TGTGCCACCCGGACTAGCGGCACCGGGGAGCTGTTTTTT. Its translation is CATRTSGTGELFF.

The rearrangement links TRBV7-9 to TRBJ2-3; no clear D. Trimming shortened V by 5 bases and J by 0 bases, and 12 bases separated the two germline ends. Germline loops: CDR1 SEHNR, CDR2 FQNEAQ (reference sequence). The CDR3 has 15 residues. As DNA, the CDR3 is TGTGCCAGCAGCATATGGACGGAAAGCACAGATACGCAGTATTTT. Translating it yields CASSIWTESTDTQYF.